This passage covers 4 T cell receptor beta chains from one sample sequenced in a study of identifying expanded T cells in peripheral blood. Assay: immunoSEQ multiplex PCR; the TCRdb copy retains only in-frame clones and omits some. This repertoire shows about 130,000 clones, about 88% found once; its top ten account for 8.4%. Material: blood. The receptors stem from a person between 18 and 70 years old in good health.

The genes are TRBV5-4 and TRBJ2-5; tentative D call: TRBD2 (6 bases). Deletions cut 4 bases from V and 3 bases from J, with 19 bases between. The CDR3 has 16 residues. Germline CDR1 reads SGHNT; CDR2 reads YYREEE (reference sequence). The CDR3 reads CASSPTVRDSEETQYF. The CDR3 region has the DNA TGTGCCAGCAGCCCCACGGTCCGGGACTCAGAAGAGACCCAGTACTTC.

Here the CDR3 DNA reads TGTGCCATCAGTGCTCCTGGGAACACTGAAGCTTTCTTT. Amino acid sequence: CAISAPGNTEAFF. The chain couples TRBV10-3 to TRBJ1-1; no firm D call. The CDR3 is made up of 13 amino acids. The V and J ends lost 4 bases and 1 base respectively, with 7 bases between them. Per germline, CDR1 ENHRY and CDR2 SYGVKD.

The CDR3 here is CAGYAGAGTEAFF. CDR3 in DNA: TGTGCCGGCTACGCTGGGGCGGGGACTGAAGCTTTCTTT. The chain joins TRBV7-9 to TRBJ1-1; weak D call: TRBD1 (5 bases). Germline V gene lookup returns CDR1 SEHNR and CDR2 FQNEAQ (reference sequence). This CDR3 is 13 amino acids long. Trimming pared 11 bases from V and 5 bases from J, leaving 18 bases between.

The chain has TRBV7-2 and TRBJ2-3, with D tentatively TRBD1 (6 bases). CDR3 length: 12 residues. The V gene lost 5 bases and the J gene lost 5 bases, with 8 bases spanning the gap. Germline CDR1 reads SGHTA; CDR2 reads FQGNSA. This chain's CDR3 is CASSEQGDTQYF. The CDR3, as DNA: TGTGCCAGCAGCGAACAGGGAGATACGCAGTATTTT.